These T cell receptor beta chains were read from a single sample in a study of blood T cells in healthy people across ages. TCRdb re-called the 5' RACE reads with MiXCR, one entry per CDR3 protein. This sample has over 1,300,000 distinct CDR3 sequences, with roughly 60% found just once. Sequencing input: blood. The receptors here all came from a young man in good health. Each CDR3 is given with its conserved first and last residue. The D gene is left open where the match is weak. Not all rows give a size; the values are once, few, many and, for expanded clones, a class.

V	size	D	J	CDR3	DNA
TRBV5-1	.	.	TRBJ2-7	CASSLEKGIQQYF	TGCGCCAGCAGCTTGGAGAAGGGGATTCAGCAGTACTTC
TRBV4-1	.	.	TRBJ2-2	CASSQDPVNTGELFF	TGCGCCAGCAGCCAAGATCCAGTGAACACCGGGGAGCTGTTTTTT
TRBV29-1	.	.	TRBJ1-2	CSVEERGTGYGYTF	TGCAGCGTTGAAGAGAGGGGCACTGGCTATGGCTACACCTTC
TRBV12-3/TRBV12-4	.	.	TRBJ1-2	CASSLTGKDYGYTF	TGTGCCAGCAGTTTAACGGGAAAGGACTATGGCTACACCTTC
TRBV3-1	.	TRBD2	TRBJ2-1	CASSYSGRPPYNEQFF	TGTGCCAGCAGCTATAGCGGGAGGCCCCCGTACAATGAGCAGTTCTTC
TRBV27	few	TRBD1	TRBJ1-1	CASSSGQGNAKTEAFF	TGTGCCAGCAGTTCGGGACAGGGGAACGCCAAAACTGAAGCTTTCTTT
TRBV20-1	.	.	TRBJ2-4	CSARLQEGGLAKNIQYF	TGCAGTGCTAGACTACAGGAGGGGGGATTAGCCAAAAACATTCAGTACTTC
TRBV4-1	.	.	TRBJ1-5	CASSQSEQAQPQHF	TGCGCCAGCAGCCAAAGTGAGCAGGCCCAGCCCCAGCATTTT
TRBV6-2/TRBV6-3	.	.	TRBJ2-1	CASTPPGASYNEQFF	TGTGCCAGCACTCCCCCGGGGGCGTCCTACAATGAGCAGTTCTTC
TRBV12-3/TRBV12-4	.	TRBD2	TRBJ2-1	CASSGGQRDYNEQFF	TGTGCCAGCAGTGGCGGGCAGCGGGACTACAATGAGCAGTTCTTC
TRBV28	.	TRBD2	TRBJ2-3	CASSLDEAGAEDTQYF	TGTGCCAGCAGTTTGGATGAAGCGGGAGCTGAAGATACGCAGTATTTT
TRBV5-1	once	.	TRBJ2-2	CASLPSGEVRTGELFF	TGCGCCAGCCTACCCTCCGGGGAGGTTCGAACCGGGGAGCTGTTTTTT
TRBV20-1	.	TRBD2	TRBJ2-1	CSAERRTSGYNEQFF	TGCAGTGCTGAACGAAGGACTAGCGGCTACAATGAGCAGTTCTTC
TRBV2	.	TRBD2	TRBJ2-5	CASSVPTGTSIETQYF	TGTGCCAGCAGTGTTCCGACCGGGACTAGTATAGAGACCCAGTACTTC